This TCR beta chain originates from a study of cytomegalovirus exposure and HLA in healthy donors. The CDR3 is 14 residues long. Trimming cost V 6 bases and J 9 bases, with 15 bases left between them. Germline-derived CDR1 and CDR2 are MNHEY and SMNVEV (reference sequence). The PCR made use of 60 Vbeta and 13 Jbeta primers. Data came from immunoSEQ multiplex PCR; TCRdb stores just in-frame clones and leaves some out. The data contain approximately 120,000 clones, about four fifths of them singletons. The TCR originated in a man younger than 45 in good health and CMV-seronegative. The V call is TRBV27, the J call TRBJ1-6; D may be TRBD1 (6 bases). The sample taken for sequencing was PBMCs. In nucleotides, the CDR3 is TGTGCCAGCAGCTTCGAACAGGGTTTTTCACCCCTCCACTTT. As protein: CASSFEQGFSPLHF.